These 24 T cell receptor beta chains share one sample of origin, sequenced in a study of identical twins. Via MiXCR, TCRdb re-called the 5' RACE reads, giving one row per CDR3 protein. This sample has around 1.7 million distinct CDR3 sequences, with under 35% found just once. The sample was cord blood. These receptors were obtained from a newborn girl in good health.

This clonotype has just a few counts. J is TRBJ2-1 and V is TRBV11-2; weak D call: TRBD2 (5 bases). Trimming cost V 5 bases and J 4 bases, with 15 bases left between them. Per germline, CDR1 SGHAT and CDR2 FQNNGV. CDR3 length: 15 amino acids. CDR3 DNA: TGTGCCAGCAGCGCCCTCCCGGACTCGTACAATGAGCAGTTCTTC. As protein: CASSALPDSYNEQFF.

The chain recombines TRBV6-2 or TRBV6-3 with TRBJ1-1; 10 bases line up with TRBD1. This CDR3 region has 14 residues. The J segment lost 7 bases and the V segment lost 2 bases, leaving 4 bases of the junction unmatched. Germline CDR1 reads MNHEY; CDR2 reads SVGEGT. The CDR3 DNA is TGTGCCAGCAGTTACGCGGACAGGGGGATTGAAGCTTTCTTT. Amino acids: CASSYADRGIEAFF.

This clonotype was observed a handful of times. The V and J genes are TRBV5-1 and TRBJ2-5, with D possibly being TRBD2 (5 bases). The CDR3 spans 12 residues. Trimming pared 6 bases from V and 11 bases from J, leaving 17 bases between. Germline V gene sequence: CDR1 SGHRS, CDR2 YFSETQ. The CDR3 here is CASILQGWEQYF. In DNA, the CDR3 is TGCGCCAGCATCCTTCAAGGGTGGGAGCAGTACTTC.

This clonotype appeared a few times. V usage is TRBV7-9 and J usage is TRBJ2-1; tentatively, D is TRBD1 or TRBD2 (5 bases each). The germline gives CDR1 SEHNR, CDR2 FQNEAQ (reference sequence). Trimming shortened V by 5 bases and J by 5 bases, and 13 bases separated the two germline ends. CDR3 length: 14 residues. CDR3 DNA sequence: TGTGCCAGCAGCCTAACCGGGACGCACAATGAGCAGTTCTTC. This gives the protein CASSLTGTHNEQFF.

The chain is built from TRBV10-3 and TRBJ2-5; TRBD1 might be the D (6 bases). With the DNA end fitting TRBJ2-7 better, the J assignment may be wrong. Germline V gene lookup returns CDR1 ENHRY and CDR2 SYGVKD. The CDR3 spans 17 residues. CDR3 sequence: CAISGGGGSLQPYEQYF. The CDR3 DNA reads TGTGCCATCAGTGGGGGTGGGGGCAGCCTTCAACCCTACGAGCAGTACTTC.

The genes are TRBV4-2 and TRBJ2-1; maybe TRBD1 (6 bases). This CDR3 has 14 amino acids. The V gene lost 6 bases and the J gene lost 1 base, with 10 bases spanning the gap. Germline lookup yields CDR1 LGHNA and CDR2 YNFKEQ. The CDR3 DNA sequence: TGTGCCAGCAGGGCCGGACAGTCCTACAATGAGCAGTTCTTC. Its translation is CASRAGQSYNEQFF.

The rearrangement uses TRBV24-1 and TRBJ2-1; maybe TRBD1 (6 bases). The CDR3 runs 14 residues. With 4 bases removed from V and 0 bases from J, the gap between germline ends came to 6 bases. Germline CDR1 is KGHDR and CDR2 is SFDVKD. The CDR3 DNA is TGTGCCACCAGTGAGACAGGCTCCTACAATGAGCAGTTCTTC. Its protein is CATSETGSYNEQFF.

J is TRBJ2-5 and V is TRBV2; D is unresolved. V was trimmed by 4 bases and J by 11 bases, leaving 14 bases between them. CDR1 is SNHLY, CDR2 FYNNEI, per germline. The CDR3 covers 12 residues. CDR3: CASSGSGNEQYF. DNA for the CDR3: TGTGCCAGCAGTGGGTCAGGCAATGAGCAGTACTTC.

This clonotype was detected many times. J is TRBJ2-7 and V is TRBV5-1; D unresolved. The CDR3 sequence is 13 residues long. Germline-derived CDR1 and CDR2 are SGHRS and YFSETQ. Trimming took off 1 base at V and 4 bases at J, with 9 bases between the two ends. The CDR3 region is CASSLRLGYEQYF. The CDR3 coding sequence is TGCGCCAGCAGCTTGCGCCTCGGGTACGAGCAGTACTTC.

The chain has TRBV6-6 and TRBJ1-2; 8 nucleotides agree with TRBD1. V lost 2 bases to trimming and J lost 3 bases; unmatched junction nucleotides: 2. From germline, CDR1 is MNHNY and CDR2 SVGAGI (reference sequence). The CDR3 is 14 residues long. The CDR3 nucleotides are TGTGCCAGCAGTTACCGGACAGGGTACTATGGCTACACCTTC. It encodes CASSYRTGYYGYTF.

This clonotype was counted only a few times. The chain carries TRBV5-1 and TRBJ1-1; D perhaps matches TRBD1 (5 bases). V lost 4 bases and J lost 11, with 18 bases in between. The germline CDR1 and CDR2 sequences are SGHRS and YFSETQ. The CDR3 length is 13 residues. DNA of the CDR3: TGCGCCAGCAGCCAAATCCCCGAAGAGGGGGCTTTCTTT. It specifies CASSQIPEEGAFF.

The CDR3 nucleotides are TGCGCCAGCAGCTTGGACAGGGGTAGAGGAAACGAGCAGTACTTC. Translated: CASSLDRGRGNEQYF. The chain joins TRBV5-1 to TRBJ2-7; 7 positions agree with TRBD1. CDR3 length: 15 amino acids. Per the germline V gene, CDR1 is SGHRS and CDR2 is YFSETQ. V shed 0 bases, J shed 5 bases, and the junction held 8 bases outside the gene matches. Filled out from reference TRBV5-1 and TRBJ2-7, the complete variable domain reads KAGVTQTPRYLIKTRGQQVTLSCSPISGHRSVSWYQQTPGQGLQFLFEYFSETQRNKGNFPGRFSGRQFSNSRSEMNVSTLELGDSALYLCASSLDRGRGNEQYFGPGTRLTVT.

This clonotype was detected only a few times. The chain uses TRBV20-1 and TRBJ2-3; D is ambiguous. The ends were cut back, 5 bases at V and 3 bases at J, with 6 bases in the middle. Germline CDR1 and CDR2: DFQATT and SNEGSKA (reference sequence). CDR3 length: 11 amino acids. The CDR3 region has the DNA TGCAGTGCTGCGTTAACAGATACGCAGTATTTT. It encodes CSAALTDTQYF.

The chain carries TRBV6-1 and TRBJ1-6, with D possibly matching TRBD1 (6 bases). Germline CDR1 MNHNS, CDR2 SASEGT. V was trimmed by 2 bases and J by 0 bases, leaving 11 bases between them. CDR3 size: 17 residues. CDR3 amino acids: CASSERGRYSYNSPLHF. In nucleotides, the CDR3 is TGTGCCAGCAGTGAACGGGGGCGGTACTCCTATAATTCACCCCTCCACTTT.

Details on this clonotype: A junction end diverges from the germline sequence, so it may reflect a read error. The chain joins TRBV9 to TRBJ2-5; unclear D gene. The CDR3 extends over 15 amino acids. Germline V lookup: CDR1 SGDLS, CDR2 YYNGEE. The CDR3: CAGSPGGILYNEQYF. DNA for the CDR3: TGTGCCGGCAGCCCAGGTGGGATTCTTTACAATGAGCAGTACTTC.

The genes are TRBV29-1 and TRBJ1-1; D is undetermined. The CDR3 runs to 13 residues. V lost 5 bases and J lost 0, with 10 bases in between. Germline V CDR1 and CDR2: SQVTM, ANQGSEA. CDR3 sequence: CSVKGFMNTEAFF. CDR3 DNA: TGCAGCGTTAAGGGATTTATGAACACTGAAGCTTTCTTT. The complete variable domain, with remaining parts taken from reference TRBV29-1 and TRBJ1-1, reads SAVISQKPSRDICQRGTSLTIQCQVDSQVTMMFWYRQQPGQSLTLIATANQGSEATYESGFVIDKFPISRPNLTFSTLTVSNMSPEDSSIYLCSVKGFMNTEAFFGQGTRLTVV.

This clonotype was seen more than once but under ten times. The chain has TRBV29-1 and TRBJ1-1; tentative D call: TRBD1 (5 bases). With 4 bases removed from V and 1 base from J, the gap between germline ends came to 10 bases. Germline CDR1 and CDR2: SQVTM and ANQGSEA. The CDR3 has 13 residues. CDR3 sequence (DNA): TGCAGCGTTGTTCCAGGGTCGAACACTGAAGCTTTCTTT. Its protein is CSVVPGSNTEAFF.

This clonotype was seen only a few times. This sequence joins TRBV5-5 and TRBJ2-3; 10 nucleotides align to TRBD1. V gave up 6 bases and J gave up 3 bases; unmatched junction bases: 10. This CDR3 region has 16 residues. Germline V gene sequence: CDR1 SGHKS, CDR2 YYEKEE (reference sequence). DNA of the CDR3: TGTGCCAGCACCCCCTGGGGACAGGGGAGGACAGATACGCAGTATTTT. This translates into CASTPWGQGRTDTQYF.

This clonotype was observed a handful of times. The CDR3 DNA reads TGCAGTGCTAGGCGCTTCGCGGGAGGATTGAAGACCCAGTACTTC. This encodes CSARRFAGGLKTQYF. The rearrangement links TRBV20-1 to TRBJ2-5, with 8 bases lining up with TRBD2. CDR3 length equals 15 residues. J gave up 6 bases and V 3 bases, and 12 bases lay outside the gene matches. Germline CDR1 reads DFQATT; CDR2 reads SNEGSKA (reference sequence).

The genes are TRBV7-2 and TRBJ2-5; 9 bases line up with TRBD2. The CDR3 sequence is 15 residues long. Per the germline V gene, CDR1 is SGHTA and CDR2 is FQGNSA. V was pared by 6 bases and J by 11 bases, with 16 bases of the junction left unmatched. The CDR3 DNA is TGTGCCAGCAGATACGGGACTAGCACATACAATGAGCAGTACTTC. Translated, it gives CASRYGTSTYNEQYF.

This clonotype was recorded a few times. This chain connects TRBV7-2 to TRBJ2-7, with D perhaps matching TRBD1 or TRBD2 (5 bases each). Deletions cut 4 bases from V and 9 bases from J, with 22 bases between. The CDR3 runs 15 residues. The V gene's germline CDR1 is SGHTA and CDR2 FQGNSA. This chain's CDR3 is CASSSKPGPLVRQYF. CDR3 sequence (DNA): TGTGCCAGCAGCTCTAAACCGGGACCTCTAGTTAGGCAGTACTTC.

This chain connects TRBV5-6 to TRBJ1-6, with D possibly matching TRBD1 (6 bases). Germline V gene sequence: CDR1 SGHDT, CDR2 YYEEEE. The CDR3 spans 16 residues. The V end was cut by 2 bases, the J end by 7 bases, with 16 bases between. CDR3 protein: CASSFSTAGVNSPLHF. For the CDR3, the DNA is TGTGCCAGCAGCTTCTCGACGGCAGGGGTAAATTCACCCCTCCACTTT.

This clonotype was recorded many times. This rearrangement joins TRBV20-1 to TRBJ2-5, with 9 bases identical to TRBD1. Germline assignment: CDR1 DFQATT and CDR2 SNEGSKA (reference sequence). V dropped 3 bases and J dropped 4; count of bases not matched to a gene: 3. This CDR3 has 13 residues. CDR3 sequence (DNA): TGCAGTGCTAGGGGACAGGGAGGAGAGACCCAGTACTTC. Encoded protein: CSARGQGGETQYF.

In its sample, this clonotype was seen a few times. The chain recombines TRBV13 with TRBJ2-1, with D hard to call. CDR1 is PRHDT, CDR2 FYEKMQ, per germline (reference sequence). With 0 bases removed from V and 8 bases from J, the gap between germline ends came to 14 bases. This CDR3 spans 15 amino acids. CDR3 in DNA: TGTGCCAGCAGCTTAGGTATCAGGTTGGGCGATGAGCAGTTCTTC. Translating gives CASSLGIRLGDEQFF.